What follows are 27 T cell receptor beta chains derived from one specimen sequenced in a study of monozygotic twins with inflammatory bowel disease. TCRdb reprocessed the 5' RACE reads; each CDR3 protein has one entry and no DNA is given. Across more than 300,000 distinct CDR3 sequences, the top ten clones capture just over 2.5% of the sample. The sequencing input was blood. The source of these receptors is a human donor with ulcerative colitis or Crohn's disease, or a healthy co-twin of an affected twin (not recorded which).

The chain is built from TRBV7-3 and TRBJ1-1. Germline values: CDR1 SGHTA, CDR2 FQGTGA. This CDR3 region has 15 residues. The CDR3 loop is CASSLSAGLNTEAFF.

The rearrangement uses TRBV20-1 and TRBJ2-3; TCRdb's assignment of TRBD2 cannot be checked, as there is no DNA. This CDR3 is built from 14 residues. Per germline, CDR1 DFQATT and CDR2 SNEGSKA (reference sequence). CDR3 loop: CSARAGTRSDTQYF.

J is TRBJ2-2 and V is TRBV6-2 or TRBV6-3. There are 11 residues in the CDR3. The germline V gene encodes CDR1 MNHEY and CDR2 SVGEGT. The chain's CDR3 is CASTRSYQLFF.

The chain carries TRBV7-7 and TRBJ2-1. This CDR3 region has 16 residues. Per the germline V gene, CDR1 is SSHAT and CDR2 is FNYEAQ (reference sequence). CDR3 sequence: CASSPLPGGAYNEQFF.

The rearrangement links TRBV20-1 to TRBJ2-7. Germline CDR1 and CDR2: DFQATT and SNEGSKA (reference sequence). CDR3 length: 13 residues. The CDR3 is CSASGGSSYEQYF.

The chain couples TRBV11-3 to TRBJ2-6. The CDR3 runs to 15 residues. Germline V CDR1 and CDR2: SGHNT, YENEEA. CDR3 amino acids: CASSEGLLGANVLTF.

The CDR3: CASSSPLLANTGELFF. The chain carries TRBV27 and TRBJ2-2; TCRdb lists TRBD1, though no DNA is available to test this call. CDR3 length: 16 amino acids. Germline values: CDR1 MNHEY, CDR2 SMNVEV (reference sequence).

The rearrangement uses TRBV7-3 and TRBJ2-1; absent DNA, TCRdb's TRBD2 call cannot be checked. The germline V gene has CDR1 SGHTA and CDR2 FQGTGA. The CDR3 is 14 residues long. The CDR3 is CASSPSGGYNEQFF. Looking up the rest from reference TRBV7-3 and TRBJ2-1 gives the full variable domain: GAGVSQTPSNKVTEKGKYVELRCDPISGHTALYWYRQSLGQGPEFLIYFQGTGAADDSGLPNDRFFAVRPEGSVSTLKIQRTERGDSAVYLCASSPSGGYNEQFFGPGTRLTVL.

The chain has TRBV3-1 and TRBJ2-7; TCRdb reports TRBD2, a call that lacks DNA to check it against. Germline V lookup: CDR1 LGHDT, CDR2 YNNKEL (reference sequence). This CDR3 comprises 15 residues. CDR3 in amino acids: CASSQELAVTYEQYF.

The rearrangement uses TRBV7-9 and TRBJ1-1; TCRdb proposes TRBD1, but this gene call is untestable without DNA. This CDR3 region has 14 residues. The germline gives CDR1 SEHNR, CDR2 FQNEAQ (reference sequence). CDR3 sequence reads: CASSFFSGLTEAFF.

The V gene is TRBV7-7, the J gene TRBJ2-5; the TRBD1 assignment by TCRdb is unverifiable without DNA. The CDR3 has 15 amino acids. CDR1 is SSHAT, CDR2 FNYEAQ, per germline (reference sequence). The CDR3 is CASSPLDRDQETQYF.

The chain uses TRBV4-2 and TRBJ2-7; TCRdb gives TRBD2 as the D gene, but with no DNA this cannot be confirmed. The CDR3 consists of 15 residues. The V gene's germline CDR1 is LGHNA and CDR2 YNFKEQ. This CDR3 reads CASSQVGGGEYEQYF.

CDR3 region: CASSLYSNTGELFF. The chain has TRBV7-3 and TRBJ2-2. The germline CDR1 and CDR2 sequences are SGHTA and FQGTGA. The CDR3 consists of 14 residues.

J is TRBJ1-6 and V is TRBV28. The CDR3 has 15 residues. Germline loops: CDR1 MDHEN, CDR2 SYDVKM. The CDR3 sequence is CASTFETGYNSPLHF.

The chain employs TRBV7-2 and TRBJ1-2; checking the TCRdb D call of TRBD1 is not possible without DNA. This CDR3 is 14 amino acids long. Germline V gene data show CDR1 as SGHTA and CDR2 as FQGNSA. The chain's CDR3 is CASTLTGLDYGYTF.

The V gene is TRBV5-1, the J gene TRBJ2-3; TCRdb designates TRBD1, a call that cannot be tested without DNA. CDR3 length: 16 residues. Germline-derived CDR1 and CDR2 are SGHRS and YFSETQ. CDR3 protein: CASSYPRDRGLDTQYF.

CDR3 residues: CASTPGTGESYEQYF. This chain uses TRBV12-3 or TRBV12-4 with TRBJ2-7; TCRdb calls TRBD1, which cannot be checked without DNA. The CDR3 runs 15 residues.

The chain is built from TRBV27 and TRBJ2-2. The CDR3 is made up of 18 amino acids. CDR1 is MNHEY and CDR2 is SMNVEV in the germline V gene (reference sequence). The chain's CDR3 is CASSLRRQASANTGELFF.

This chain joins TRBV20-1 and TRBJ2-5; there is no DNA to check the TCRdb D call of TRBD2. The CDR3 sequence is 14 residues long. CDR1 and CDR2 (germline): DFQATT, SNEGSKA (reference sequence). The CDR3 sequence is CSAMTSEEGETQYF.

The chain is built from TRBV12-3 or TRBV12-4 and TRBJ2-3. This CDR3 region has 14 residues. CDR3 sequence: CASSLPLGTDTQYF.

The J gene is TRBJ2-7, the V gene TRBV6-1; TCRdb's D call of TRBD2 is untestable without DNA. CDR1 and CDR2 from the germline V gene are MNHNS and SASEGT. The CDR3 is 14 residues long. CDR3 protein: CASSPSGEEYEQYF.

This chain links TRBV5-4 with TRBJ2-1. The CDR3 totals 16 residues. CDR1 is SGHNT and CDR2 is YYREEE in the germline V gene (reference sequence). The CDR3 loop reads CASSSRTPESYNEQFF. The full variable domain, completed using reference TRBV5-4 and TRBJ2-1, is ETGVTQSPTHLIKTRGQQVTLRCSSQSGHNTVSWYQQALGQGPQFIFQYYREEENGRGNFPPRFSGLQFPNYSSELNVNALELDDSALYLCASSSRTPESYNEQFFGPGTRLTVL.

This chain uses TRBV21-1 with TRBJ2-2. TRBV21-1 is a pseudogene locus. The CDR3 loop spans 14 amino acids. The CDR3 here is CASSSYSKPGELFF.

The chain combines TRBV24-1 with TRBJ2-1. CDR1 and CDR2 (germline): KGHDR, SFDVKD. CDR3 length equals 14 residues. The CDR3 sequence: CATSDPNSYNEQFF.

This chain links TRBV4-3 with TRBJ1-5; TCRdb lists TRBD1, though no DNA is available to test this call. This CDR3 has 15 residues. Germline V gene sequence: CDR1 LGHNA, CDR2 YSLEER. CDR3: CASSQTGFSNQPQHF.

J is TRBJ1-5 and V is TRBV19; the TCRdb D gene call, TRBD1, has no DNA to confirm it. Germline CDR1 is LNHDA and CDR2 is SQIVND (reference sequence). This CDR3 spans 15 amino acids. The CDR3 here is CASTIRGGFDQPQHF.

The chain employs TRBV7-9 and TRBJ2-1; checking the TCRdb D call of TRBD2 is not possible without DNA. Germline CDR1 SEHNR, CDR2 FQNEAQ (reference sequence). The CDR3 length is 17 residues. The CDR3 loop reads CASSSGLAGLSYNEQFF. Based on the CDR3 plus reference TRBV7-9 and TRBJ2-1, the full variable domain is DTGVSQNPRHKITKRGQNVTFRCDPISEHNRLYWYRQTLGQGPEFLTYFQNEAQLEKSRLLSDRFSAERPKGSFSTLEIQRTEQGDSAMYLCASSSGLAGLSYNEQFFGPGTRLTVL.